These T cell receptor beta chains were read from a single sample in a study of blood T cells in healthy people across ages. TCRdb itself ran the 5' RACE reads through MiXCR, one entry per CDR3 protein. The top ten hold about 20% of the sample, which has fewer than 900,000 distinct CDR3 sequences, about 40% seen once. Sequencing was done on a sample of blood. These receptors all come from a woman aged 60-70 years in good health. The CDR3 runs from the conserved cysteine through the conserved F or W. A D gene is named only where the DNA matches it firmly. Part of the rows lack a size; the others show once, few, many or a class for expanded clones.

size	V	J	D	DNA	CDR3
-	TRBV20-1	TRBJ2-7	-	TGCAGTGCTAGAGACCCAGGGCGTGTATCGTCCTACGAGCAGTACTTC	CSARDPGRVSSYEQYF
many	TRBV10-3	TRBJ2-7	TRBD1	TGTGCCATCTCCGGACAGGGGGCCGACGAGCAGTACTTC	CAISGQGADEQYF
-	TRBV5-1	TRBJ1-1	-	TGCGCCAGCAGCATCGACCAGAACACTGAAGCTTTCTTT	CASSIDQNTEAFF
many	TRBV6-5	TRBJ2-7	-	TGTGCCAGCAGCCGTGGACAGACCTACGAGCAGTACTTC	CASSRGQTYEQYF
-	TRBV29-1	TRBJ1-1	TRBD1	TGCAGCGTTAGGCAGGGGGCTTCATTCACTGAAGCTTTCTTT	CSVRQGASFTEAFF
once	TRBV2	TRBJ2-7	TRBD1	TGTGCCAGCAGTGAAGTGGGACAGGGGGCCGATGAGCAGTACTTC	CASSEVGQGADEQYF
-	TRBV11-2	TRBJ2-2	-	TGTGCCAGCAGCTTCCCTACCCGGACCGAGAACACCGGGGAGCTGTTTTTT	CASSFPTRTENTGELFF
many	TRBV14	TRBJ2-1	-	TGTGCCAGCAGTTTGACTGGATTCTCCTACAATGAGCAGTTCTTC	CASSLTGFSYNEQFF
few	TRBV29-1	TRBJ2-1	-	TGCAGCGTGGCCGGGGGAGGTCATGAGCAGTTCTTC	CSVAGGGHEQFF
many	TRBV15	TRBJ2-7	TRBD1	TGTGCCACCAGCAACCTGACAGGGAGAGGCGAGCAGTACTTC	CATSNLTGRGEQYF
-	TRBV29-1	TRBJ2-3	TRBD2	TGCAGCGTGGAGCGGGAGGGCACAGATACGCAGTATTTT	CSVEREGTDTQYF
few	TRBV10-3	TRBJ2-3	-	TGTGCCATCAGTGAGCTCCACCTCGGACCTACTAGCACAGATACGCAGTATTTT	CAISELHLGPTSTDTQYF
-	TRBV7-2	TRBJ1-1	TRBD1	TGTGCCAGCAGCTTAAGGGCGACCCCAGGGGGGACGAACACTGAAGCTTTCTTT	CASSLRATPGGTNTEAFF
-	TRBV2	TRBJ1-4	-	TGTGCCAGCACTCCTGATGTTGAAAAACTGTTTTTT	CASTPDVEKLFF
many	TRBV24-1	TRBJ2-3	TRBD2	TGTGCCACCAGTGACCCTGGACTAGCGGGGAGGCATAAAGATACGCAGTATTTT	CATSDPGLAGRHKDTQYF
-	TRBV12-3/TRBV12-4	TRBJ2-3	-	TGTGCCAGCAGTTTAGGGCTAGGGAGCCTAGACACAGATACGCAGTATTTT	CASSLGLGSLDTDTQYF
-	TRBV29-1	TRBJ1-2	-	TGCAGCGTTGGAGGGGCGAACTATGGCTACACCTTC	CSVGGANYGYTF
-	TRBV9	TRBJ2-7	-	TGTGCCAGCAGCCCCCTCTTCCGGGGCTCCTACAATGAGCAGTACTTC	CASSPLFRGSYNEQYF
-	TRBV6-5	TRBJ2-1	TRBD2	TGTGCCAGCAGCCGCTCCGAACTAGCGCCAAATGAGCAGTTCTTC	CASSRSELAPNEQFF
-	TRBV5-6	TRBJ2-2	-	TGTGCCAGCAGCCCTGGCCTGTACCTGAACACCGGGGAGCTGTTTTTT	CASSPGLYLNTGELFF
-	TRBV20-1	TRBJ2-3	TRBD2	TGCAGTGCTGAGCCACTAGCGGGAGAAAGGGATACGCAGTATTTT	CSAEPLAGERDTQYF
-	TRBV6-1	TRBJ1-2	-	TGTGTCAGCAGTGAAGCATTGCAGGGTAGCTATGGCTACACCTTC	CVSSEALQGSYGYTF
-	TRBV10-2	TRBJ2-6	TRBD1	TGCGCCAGCAGTACGACAGGGGTTGGGGCCAACGTCCTGACTTTC	CASSTTGVGANVLTF
-	TRBV5-1	TRBJ2-7	-	TGCGCCAGCAGCTTGGAGGAGGGGGCTCTCTACGAGCAGTACTTC	CASSLEEGALYEQYF
-	TRBV4-1	TRBJ2-3	-	TGCGCCAGCAGTCCTGTGGCCGGGATACAAGATACGCAGTATTTT	CASSPVAGIQDTQYF
-	TRBV7-2	TRBJ2-5	TRBD2	TGTGCCAGCAGCGCCCCACCCCGGAGCGGGGGCGAAGAGACCCAGTACTTC	CASSAPPRSGGEETQYF
-	TRBV6-2/TRBV6-3	TRBJ1-5	-	TGTGCCAGCAGTTACTCCATGGCGGCGAGAATCCCCCAGCCCCAGCATTTT	CASSYSMAARIPQPQHF
few	TRBV9	TRBJ2-1	-	TGTGCCAGCAGCGTAGAAGTTTCCGCGCGGCGCCAAAACAATGAGCAGTTCTTC	CASSVEVSARRQNNEQFF
many	TRBV7-3	TRBJ2-7	-	TGTGCCAGCAGCCCAAGTGCGGGGAGCTCCTACGAGCAGTACTTC	CASSPSAGSSYEQYF
-	TRBV15	TRBJ2-3	-	TGTGCCACCAGCAGTGGACGAGCGGAACCTAGCACAGATACGCAGTATTTT	CATSSGRAEPSTDTQYF
-	TRBV25-1	TRBJ2-5	TRBD2	TGTGCCAGCAGTGATCCTACTAGCGGGGGGTTCCGGTACCAAGAGACCCAGTACTTC	CASSDPTSGGFRYQETQYF
-	TRBV25-1	TRBJ1-4	-	TGTGCCAGCAGTGAATGGGTAGAAAAACTGTTTTTT	CASSEWVEKLFF
-	TRBV3-1	TRBJ2-7	TRBD2	TGTGCCAGCAGCCAAGAGGGACTAGGGACCTACGAGCAGTACTTC	CASSQEGLGTYEQYF
few	TRBV7-9	TRBJ2-7	TRBD1	TGTGCCAGCAGCTTAAAGGGACAGGGGGCTTGGGAGCAGTACTTC	CASSLKGQGAWEQYF
-	TRBV6-2/TRBV6-3	TRBJ2-1	-	TGTGCCAGCAGTTACCTGGGACTTATAAATGAGCAGTTCTTC	CASSYLGLINEQFF
once	TRBV21-1	TRBJ1-2	-	TGTGCCTGCAGCAAGGGACAGGGTTATGGCTACACCTTC	CACSKGQGYGYTF
-	TRBV30	TRBJ2-7	-	TGTGCCTGGAGTCTCGGCGGGGGCACCTACGAGCAGTACTTC	CAWSLGGGTYEQYF
-	TRBV3-1	TRBJ2-5	-	TGTGCCAGCAGCCGCCAGCAGGTTGACCCAGGAGAGACCCAGTACTTC	CASSRQQVDPGETQYF
-	TRBV7-9	TRBJ2-3	-	TGTGCCAGCAGGCTGGATGGCGGCACAGATACGCAGTATTTT	CASRLDGGTDTQYF
-	TRBV4-3	TRBJ1-2	-	TGCGCCAGCAGCCAAGATTTCGGACCGACCTATGGCTACACCTTC	CASSQDFGPTYGYTF
few	TRBV5-1	TRBJ2-1	-	TGCGCCAGCAGTACGATTCCGGGCCACAATGAGCAGTTCTTC	CASSTIPGHNEQFF
-	TRBV27	TRBJ1-6	-	TGTGCCAGCAGTTTGGGGAAATCCTATAATTCACCCCTCCACTTT	CASSLGKSYNSPLHF
-	TRBV7-2	TRBJ2-5	TRBD2	TGTGCCAGCAGCTTAGTTGCGGGAGCTTACGGGGAGCAGTACTTC	CASSLVAGAYGEQYF
few	TRBV11-2	TRBJ2-7	TRBD2	TGTGCCAGCAGCCAAGGGACTAGGTCAGTCGAGCAGTACTTC	CASSQGTRSVEQYF
many	TRBV29-1	TRBJ1-2	-	TGCAGCGTTGAAGATACGGGGGGGCGCGAGAAAAAAGCCTATGGCTACACCTTC	CSVEDTGGREKKAYGYTF
few	TRBV29-1	TRBJ2-1	TRBD1	TGCAGCGTTGACCGGGACAGGGGGACCCTTAGACAACCTGAGACCCAGTTCTTC	CSVDRDRGTLRQPETQFF
-	TRBV6-5	TRBJ1-5	-	TGTGCCAGCAGACCCCACGGACGGAGCAATCAGCCCCAGCATTTT	CASRPHGRSNQPQHF
-	TRBV7-2	TRBJ2-7	TRBD2	TGTGCCAGCAGCTTAGTACTAACCTCTAGCGGGGGCGAGCAGTACTTC	CASSLVLTSSGGEQYF
once	TRBV27	TRBJ2-3	-	TGTGCCAGCAGTCTCGGCTGGGTTGTCACAGATACGCAGTATTTT	CASSLGWVVTDTQYF
-	TRBV7-3	TRBJ2-1	-	TGTGCCAGCAGCGTCAGGGGGGGGGGCTATACTAGGGTCCAACTACATGAGCAGTTCTTC	CASSVRGGGYTRVQLHEQFF
-	TRBV11-2	TRBJ1-1	TRBD1	TGTGCCAGCAGCTTTGGGGACAGGGCTATGGCCACTGAAGCTTTCTTT	CASSFGDRAMATEAFF
few	TRBV7-8	TRBJ2-5	TRBD2	TGTGCCAGCAGCTCTCTAGCGGGGAGGGAAGAGACCCAGTACTTC	CASSSLAGREETQYF
-	TRBV27	TRBJ2-1	-	TGTGCCAGCAGTCACGGCCAGAATGAGCAGTTCTTC	CASSHGQNEQFF